This record looks at one T cell receptor (beta chain) sequence and its context. Authors' analysis steps: Amplification from reference gene primers served as the basis for estimated nucleated cell counts. The table came from immunoSEQ multiplex PCR; TCRdb's copy has only in-frame clones and leaves some out. The D gene and trimming were derived from the DNA, and the V and J assignments and clone size from that table. The repertoire holds 250,000 or so clones, around 80% seen once, with 1.5% to 2% in the top ten. The data stem from a study of blood T cell repertoires in COVID-19. At the level of the study: Material from acute and convalescent COVID-19 was sourced from the United States, Italy and Spain. From T cells, B-cell-depleted T cells, or PBMCs came the material, which was cDNA or gDNA.

The source material was peripheral blood. This clonotype was obtained from a woman older than 75 with acute or convalescent COVID-19.

CDR3 bases: TGTGCCAGCACGAGGACAGGGATCTACAATGAGCAGTTCTTC. Protein sequence: CASTRTGIYNEQFF. The J gene is TRBJ2-1, the V gene TRBV2; 8 bases are a match to TRBD1. V gave up 7 bases and J gave up 3 bases; unmatched junction bases: 5. The length of the CDR3 is 14 residues. CDR1 is SNHLY and CDR2 is FYNNEI in the germline V gene.